What follows describes a single TCR beta chain. Antigen unknown. Time point reported: newly diagnosed GD, antithyroid drugs for less than 3 months. PBMC-extracted RNA yielded the TCR library. To make TCR beta libraries, researchers used iRepertoire HTBI primers and Arm-PCR of CDR3 regions. MiXCR was run by TCRdb on the multiplex PCR reads, yielding one entry per CDR3 protein. The sample holds roughly 360,000 distinct CDR3 sequences, approximately 12% seen once. This sample stems from a study of regulatory T cells in long-lasting Graves disease. Study conclusions and caveats: Patients with persistent disease shared 2,741 public clonotypes, outpacing the approximately 920 shared by new patients. The analysis examined peripheral blood only and excluded thyroid tissue.

This CDR3 comprises 17 residues. CDR1 is MNHNS and CDR2 is SASEGT in the germline V gene. Deletions cut 5 bases from V and 0 bases from J, with 16 bases between. These data were likewise used in another study, on T cells in Graves' hyperthyroidism and ophthalmopathy.

The TCR comes from a woman between 18 and 30 years old with Graves disease. V gene TRBV6-1 combines with J gene TRBJ2-2, with D perhaps matching TRBD1 (7 bases). Sequenced material: peripheral blood mononuclear cells (PBMCs), taken at new diagnosis, from a patient treated with antithyroid drugs. The CDR3 loop reads CASSLDSGGPNTGELFF. The CDR3 DNA follows: TGTGCCAGCAGTCTCGACTCAGGGGGGCCGAACACCGGGGAGCTGTTTTTT.